This T cell receptor (beta chain) was sequenced in a study of cytomegalovirus exposure and HLA in healthy donors. In the study overall: HLA-typed donors contributed 80 million to 85 million unique TCRs, which were held in an early data release.

Study conclusions and caveats: Earlier results showed most TCR beta V segments being productive about 87% or about 30% of the time. TCR sequences were mostly rare, though some public TCRs occurred in many donors.

The germline CDR1 and CDR2 sequences are GTSNPN and SVGIG (reference sequence). The CDR3 loop spans 14 amino acids. J lost 2 bases, V lost 1 base, and 3 bases had no gene match. On this clone itself: Its target is unknown.

The PCR ran on 60 Vbeta and 13 Jbeta primers. Repertoires were generated with immunoSEQ multiplex PCR, while TCRdb's copy carries only in-frame clones and drops some. The sample holds about 60,000 clones, about four fifths seen once. This clonotype was obtained from a woman aged 30 to 39 in good health and CMV-seronegative. The material sequenced was PBMCs. The chain recombines TRBV30 with TRBJ2-3, with TRBD2 matching over 7 bases. CDR3 sequence (DNA): TGTGCCTGGAGTGGACTAGCTAACACAGATACGCAGTATTTT. Encoded protein: CAWSGLANTDTQYF. The variable domain in full, with the rest retrieved from reference TRBV30 and TRBJ2-3, is SQTIHQWPATLVQPVGSPLSLECTVEGTSNPNLYWYRQAAGRGLQLLFYSVGIGQISSEVPQNLSASRPQDRQFILSSKKLLLSDSGFYLCAWSGLANTDTQYFGPGTRLTVL.